This passage covers 6 T cell receptor beta chains from one sample sequenced in a study of shared clonotypes between healthy human individuals. Some clones are missing from TCRdb's copy, which holds only in-frame ones; the method was immunoSEQ multiplex PCR. Here the sample spans under 600,000 clones, 90% to 97% being singletons. The sequencing sample was made of naive CD4+ T cells sorted from blood. Subset noted: CD45RA+ positively selected. The receptors were gathered from a woman in her twenties or thirties in good health.

This rearrangement joins TRBV28 to TRBJ2-7; no clear D gene. Germline V gives CDR1 MDHEN, CDR2 SYDVKM. The CDR3 extends over 14 amino acids. Trimming stripped 5 bases from V and 2 bases from J, with 13 bases between. CDR3 residues: CASSESGLPYEQYF. In DNA, the CDR3 is TGTGCCAGCAGTGAGTCCGGGTTACCCTACGAGCAGTACTTC.

This sequence joins TRBV4-1 and TRBJ2-7, with TRBD2 as a possible D gene (5 bases). Germline assignment: CDR1 MGHRA and CDR2 YSYEKL. The CDR3 loop spans 14 amino acids. Trimming removed 1 base at V and 2 bases at J, with 9 bases between. The CDR3 loop reads CASSQAGETYEQYF. The CDR3, as DNA: TGCGCCAGCAGCCAAGCCGGGGAAACCTACGAGCAGTACTTC.

The chain has TRBV7-2 and TRBJ2-1; D tentatively fits TRBD1 or TRBD2 (6 bases each). This CDR3 has 14 amino acids. V was trimmed by 5 bases and J by 2 bases, leaving 10 bases between them. The germline V gene encodes CDR1 SGHTA and CDR2 FQGNSA. CDR3 region: CASSDGGPYNEQFF. CDR3 DNA sequence: TGTGCCAGCAGCGACGGGGGCCCCTACAATGAGCAGTTCTTC.

V gene TRBV18 combines with J gene TRBJ2-5, with D unresolved. The germline V gene encodes CDR1 KGHSH and CDR2 LQKENI. This CDR3 has 12 residues. V lost 2 bases, J lost 5 bases, and 6 bases lay in between. This CDR3 reads CASSPSEETQYF. The CDR3 bases are TGTGCCAGCTCACCATCTGAGGAGACCCAGTACTTC.

The chain carries TRBV28 and TRBJ1-2; D unclear. V was pared by 3 bases and J by 2 bases, with 10 bases between. Germline V CDR1 and CDR2: MDHEN, SYDVKM. There are 14 residues in the CDR3. CDR3 sequence: CASSFSGGNYGYTF. The CDR3 DNA reads as TGTGCCAGCAGTTTCTCGGGCGGGAACTATGGCTACACCTTC.

The genes are TRBV14 and TRBJ2-7; D not resolved. The V and J ends lost 4 bases and 7 bases respectively, with 17 bases between them. The CDR3 totals 14 residues. The V gene's germline CDR1 is SGHDN and CDR2 FVKESK. In nucleotides, the CDR3 is TGTGCCAGCAGCCTGCGAACCGGCAGGTCGGAGCAGTACTTC. Its translation: CASSLRTGRSEQYF.